This TCR beta chain emerged from a study of regulatory T cells in long-lasting Graves disease. This clonotype was found many times. Germline V gene lookup returns CDR1 KGHDR and CDR2 SFDVKD. CDR3 size: 16 residues. Trimming removed 5 bases from V and 7 bases from J; junction bases left unmatched: 8. According to the study, TCR beta libraries were built with iRepertoire HTBI primers and CDR3-region Arm-PCR. TCRdb re-called the multiplex PCR reads with MiXCR, one entry per CDR3 protein. The sample lists over 450,000 distinct CDR3 sequences, about 12% seen once, with approximately 9% in the top ten. As to time point: newly diagnosed GD, antithyroid drugs for less than 3 months. RNA extracted from PBMCs served as the sequencing template. In addition, the sample was reused for a study of T cells in Graves' hyperthyroidism and ophthalmopathy.

Sequenced material: peripheral blood mononuclear cells (PBMCs), taken at new diagnosis, from a patient treated with antithyroid drugs. The receptor was derived from a woman aged 30 to 39 with Graves disease. The chain recombines TRBV24-1 with TRBJ2-1; 12 bases line up with TRBD2. The CDR3 DNA is TGTGCCACCAGTGGGACTAGCGGGACCGAAGGGAATGAGCAGTTCTTC. Translating gives CATSGTSGTEGNEQFF.